This T cell receptor (beta chain) derives from a study of shared clonotypes between healthy human individuals. Study information: Three plates each covered CD4 naive and memory; CD8 naive two, CD8 memory one. Broader study findings: Incomplete sequencing of sorted subsets was indicated by rarefaction despite large depth. The study sampled only blood, and tissue repertoires likely differ. A handful of donors showed sharing of about 4.8% of naive CD4 clonotypes.

Libraries were prepared by immunoSEQ multiplex PCR; TCRdb keeps only in-frame clonotypes and omits some of them. Among 2,500,000 or so clones listed, approximately 90% were seen once. Concerning this clone itself: Its specificity is unknown.

Germline assignment: CDR1 MDHEN and CDR2 SYDVKM. Trimming shortened V by 2 bases and J by 8 bases, and 12 bases separated the two germline ends. The CDR3 has 13 residues. The sample taken for sequencing was naive CD4+ T cells from PBMCs. Subset denoted: CD45RA+ positively selected. This clonotype originated in a man younger than 30 in good health. Some clones in this sample may be carry-over from other donors' samples. The V call is TRBV28, the J call TRBJ1-2; D unresolved. CDR3 sequence reads: CASSLRPARGYTF. CDR3 sequence (DNA): TGTGCCAGCAGTTTAAGGCCCGCGAGGGGCTACACCTTC.